Below are 26 T cell receptor beta chains sequenced from a single sample in a study of technical replicates of blood from a few donors. Here immunoSEQ multiplex PCR was the method, and the copy in TCRdb shows in-frame clones only, minus some. The top ten clones hold about 0.19% of a sample with 80,000 to 100,000 clones, 95% of them seen once. The specimen was T cells isolated from PBMCs. These receptors came from a human donor in good health.

The chain links TRBV15 to TRBJ1-5; D is uncertain. CDR1 is LNHNV, CDR2 YYDKDF, per germline (reference sequence). Trimming cost V 5 bases and J 1 base, with 12 bases left between them. This CDR3 is 15 amino acids long. The CDR3 DNA reads TGTGCCACCAGCTTTGAGAGACTGAGCAATCAGCCCCAGCATTTT. It translates to CATSFERLSNQPQHF.

The CDR3 nucleotides are TGTGCCAGCCACAGGGGACACTCCTACGAGCAGTACTTC. This sequence encodes CASHRGHSYEQYF. The rearrangement links TRBV28 to TRBJ2-7; TRBD1 aligns across 7 bases. The ends lost 8 bases at V and 0 bases at J; junction bases unmatched: 4. The CDR3 loop spans 13 amino acids. Germline values: CDR1 MDHEN, CDR2 SYDVKM.

V and J are TRBV18 and TRBJ2-7, with 9 bases fitting TRBD1. The V gene's germline CDR1 is KGHSH and CDR2 LQKENI. This CDR3 has 14 residues. Losses at the gene ends were 3 bases for V and 5 bases for J; bases not matched to a gene: 5. CDR3: CASSPRDRVNEQYF. For the CDR3, the DNA is TGTGCCAGCTCACCTCGGGACAGGGTCAACGAGCAGTACTTC. Full variable domain (rest looked up from reference TRBV18 and TRBJ2-7): NAGVMQNPRHLVRRRGQEARLRCSPMKGHSHVYWYRQLPEEGLKFMVYLQKENIIDESGMPKERFSAEFPKEGPSILRIQQVVRGDSAAYFCASSPRDRVNEQYFGPGTRLTVT.

V and J are TRBV10-3 and TRBJ2-1; 11 nucleotides line up with TRBD2. After removal of 6 bases from V and 5 bases from J, the junction contained 6 bases not matched to a gene. In germline, CDR1 is ENHRY, CDR2 SYGVKD. CDR3 length: 15 amino acids. CDR3 loop: CAIRDGTSGHNEQFF. The CDR3 DNA reads as TGTGCCATCAGAGACGGGACTAGCGGCCACAATGAGCAGTTCTTC.

The chain combines TRBV18 with TRBJ2-3; possible D gene TRBD2, 6 bases. This CDR3 has 14 amino acids. Germline V gives CDR1 KGHSH, CDR2 LQKENI. V gave up 0 bases and J gave up 6 bases, with 10 bases separating them. The CDR3 DNA is TGTGCCAGCTCACCACCAGGCGGGGCCGATACGCAGTATTTT. This translates into CASSPPGGADTQYF.

This clone has a handful of counts. This sequence joins TRBV29-1 and TRBJ1-1, with D uncertain. CDR1 SQVTM and CDR2 ANQGSEA come from the germline V gene. V was cut by 5 bases and J by 3 bases, with 13 bases left in between. This CDR3 is built from 13 residues. The CDR3 DNA is TGCAGCGTTCGTACTTCCCCTGACACTGAAGCTTTCTTT. Its translation is CSVRTSPDTEAFF.

The chain joins TRBV4-2 to TRBJ2-4, with 15 bases fitting TRBD2. The CDR3 sequence is 17 residues long. Germline CDR1 reads LGHNA; CDR2 reads YNFKEQ. Germline trimming cut 6 bases from V and 0 bases from J; bases unmatched to any gene: 3. CDR3 DNA: TGTGCCAGCAGAGGACTAGCGGGAGGGGTAGCCAAAAACATTCAGTACTTC. It codes for CASRGLAGGVAKNIQYF.

Concerning this clone itself: Other DNA sequences within the sample encode an identical CDR3. The chain couples TRBV5-1 to TRBJ2-7, with 7 nucleotides matching TRBD1. Germline CDR1 and CDR2: SGHRS and YFSETQ. The trim removed 0 bases at V and 2 bases at J, leaving 2 bases unmatched. CDR3 length equals 14 residues. CDR3 sequence: CASSLGQGAYEQYF. CDR3 in DNA: TGCGCCAGCAGCTTGGGGCAGGGGGCCTACGAGCAGTACTTC.

The chain uses TRBV13 and TRBJ2-5, with D perhaps matching TRBD2 (5 bases). This CDR3 comprises 12 residues. Germline CDR1 PRHDT, CDR2 FYEKMQ (reference sequence). V was cut by 10 bases and J by 3 bases, with 12 bases left in between. CDR3 nucleotide sequence: TGTGCCACCGGGATGCCCAAAGAGACCCAGTACTTC. As protein: CATGMPKETQYF.

The chain uses TRBV19 and TRBJ2-3; 10 nucleotides line up with TRBD1. J lost 1 base, V lost 8 bases, and 3 bases had no gene match. CDR3 length equals 14 residues. CDR1 and CDR2 from the germline V gene are LNHDA and SQIVND (reference sequence). CDR3 DNA: TGTGCCAGTGACAGGGGGCTCGGCACAGATACGCAGTATTTT. Translating gives CASDRGLGTDTQYF.

The chain recombines TRBV28 with TRBJ2-1, with 10 bases aligning to TRBD1. CDR1 is MDHEN and CDR2 is SYDVKM in the germline V gene. The CDR3 runs to 14 residues. Losses at the gene ends were 8 bases for V and 3 bases for J; bases not matched to a gene: 4. Here the CDR3 reads CASEGTGDYNEQFF. CDR3 in DNA: TGTGCCAGCGAAGGGACAGGGGACTACAATGAGCAGTTCTTC.

The chain has TRBV28 and TRBJ2-7; no clear D. CDR1 is MDHEN and CDR2 is SYDVKM in the germline V gene. This CDR3 region has 12 residues. V gave up 1 base and J gave up 5 bases, with 6 bases separating them. CDR3 amino acids: CASSLFLDEQYF. Written as DNA, the CDR3 is TGTGCCAGCAGTTTATTTCTCGACGAGCAGTACTTC.

The chain uses TRBV28 and TRBJ2-7, with a tentative D call TRBD1 (6 bases). V lost 0 bases, J lost 0 bases, and 6 bases lay in between. The length of the CDR3 is 14 residues. CDR1 MDHEN and CDR2 SYDVKM come from the germline V gene. The CDR3 DNA sequence: TGTGCCAGCAGTTTATGGGACAGCTCCTACGAGCAGTACTTC. Translating it yields CASSLWDSSYEQYF.

This chain links TRBV27 with TRBJ2-3; D is uncertain. Germline-derived CDR1 and CDR2 are MNHEY and SMNVEV (reference sequence). V lost 4 bases to trimming and J lost 0 bases, with 8 bases between them. The CDR3 spans 14 residues. CDR3 DNA: TGTGCCAGCAGTTCGCGGCGTAGCACAGATACGCAGTATTTT. Residues: CASSSRRSTDTQYF.

This chain uses TRBV7-9 with TRBJ1-4, with a tentative D call TRBD1 (6 bases). CDR1 is SEHNR, CDR2 FQNEAQ, per germline (reference sequence). The ends were cut back, 6 bases at V and 2 bases at J, with 16 bases in the middle. The CDR3 spans 16 residues. In DNA form, the CDR3 reads TGTGCCAGCAGTCCGACAGGCACCTCTACTAATGAAAAACTGTTTTTT. Protein sequence: CASSPTGTSTNEKLFF.

This chain joins TRBV11-2 and TRBJ2-3, with D possibly TRBD2 on 6 matching bases. CDR3 length: 15 amino acids. CDR1 is SGHAT, CDR2 FQNNGV, per germline. Trimming removed 5 bases from V and 3 bases from J, with 15 bases in between. The CDR3 sequence: CASSRNPGTTDTQYF. The CDR3 DNA is TGTGCCAGCAGCCGAAACCCCGGGACTACAGATACGCAGTATTTT. Variable domain in full (rest from reference TRBV11-2 and TRBJ2-3): EAGVAQSPRYKIIEKRQSVAFWCNPISGHATLYWYQQILGQGPKLLIQFQNNGVVDDSQLPKDRFSAERLKGVDSTLKIQPAKLEDSAVYLCASSRNPGTTDTQYFGPGTRLTVL.

This clone has just a few counts. The chain joins TRBV5-6 to TRBJ1-2; TRBD1 aligns across 9 bases. The CDR3 has 15 residues. Trimming cost V 4 bases and J 5 bases; bases outside gene matches: 9. Germline CDR1 SGHDT, CDR2 YYEEEE. The CDR3 spells CASSRNPGQGYGYTF. Written as DNA, the CDR3 is TGTGCCAGCAGCCGAAATCCGGGACAGGGTTATGGCTACACCTTC. The full variable domain, rest sourced from reference TRBV5-6 and TRBJ1-2, is DAGVTQSPTHLIKTRGQQVTLRCSPKSGHDTVSWYQQALGQGPQFIFQYYEEEERQRGNFPDRFSGHQFPNYSSELNVNALLLGDSALYLCASSRNPGQGYGYTFGSGTRLTVV.

The V call is TRBV14, the J call TRBJ1-4; weak D call: TRBD1 (5 bases). In germline, CDR1 is SGHDN, CDR2 FVKESK. The V end was cut by 4 bases, the J end by 4 bases, with 16 bases between. The CDR3 loop spans 16 amino acids. This chain's CDR3 is CASSLQRGRVNEKLFF. The CDR3 DNA sequence: TGTGCCAGCAGCCTCCAACGCGGCAGGGTTAATGAAAAACTGTTTTTT.

The chain recombines TRBV10-3 with TRBJ2-1; 9 nucleotides agree with TRBD2. CDR3 size: 17 residues. Germline CDR1 reads ENHRY; CDR2 reads SYGVKD. After removal of 0 bases from V and 4 bases from J, the junction contained 7 bases not matched to a gene. The DNA for the CDR3 is TGTGCCATCAGTGAGTCGCTTATGGCGGGGGGGTACAATGAGCAGTTCTTC. This codes for CAISESLMAGGYNEQFF.

The gene calls are TRBV27 and TRBJ2-7; a possible D gene is TRBD2 (5 bases). The germline V gene encodes CDR1 MNHEY and CDR2 SMNVEV (reference sequence). The ends were cut back, 0 bases at V and 3 bases at J, with 6 bases in the middle. This CDR3 spans 13 amino acids. In nucleotides, the CDR3 is TGTGCCAGCAGTTTATCTCGGGGCTACGAGCAGTACTTC. Protein: CASSLSRGYEQYF.

The chain employs TRBV11-3 and TRBJ1-3; D not certain. The CDR3 has 14 amino acids. The germline V and J ends were trimmed by 5 bases and 5 bases, with 13 bases remaining between them. Per germline, CDR1 SGHNT and CDR2 YENEEA. The CDR3 spells CASSGLDTRNTIYF. The CDR3 nucleotides are TGTGCCAGCAGCGGCCTCGACACAAGAAACACCATATATTTT.

The CDR3 spells CASSTLDGATDTQYF. As DNA, the CDR3 is TGTGCCAGCAGTACATTAGATGGGGCCACAGATACGCAGTATTTT. The chain has TRBV27 and TRBJ2-3, with D tentatively TRBD1 (5 bases). The CDR3 loop spans 15 amino acids. V was trimmed by 5 bases and J by 2 bases, leaving 14 bases between them. Germline V lookup: CDR1 MNHEY, CDR2 SMNVEV (reference sequence).

This rearrangement joins TRBV2 to TRBJ1-5, with a weak D call TRBD1 (5 bases). The germline V gene has CDR1 SNHLY and CDR2 FYNNEI. This CDR3 has 16 residues. V lost 6 bases, J lost 0 bases, and 15 bases lay in between. CDR3 loop: CASSQDSSHSNQPQHF. The CDR3 DNA reads as TGTGCCAGCAGCCAAGACAGTTCTCATAGCAATCAGCCCCAGCATTTT.

The chain combines TRBV5-1 with TRBJ2-7; a weak D match, TRBD1 (5 bases). This CDR3 comprises 17 residues. Germline V gene sequence: CDR1 SGHRS, CDR2 YFSETQ. Between the trimmed V and J ends, which lost 5 bases and 5 bases, there was a span of 26 bases. The CDR3 reads CASSLTPVRVVSDEQYF. The CDR3 DNA follows: TGCGCCAGCAGTCTAACCCCGGTCAGGGTAGTATCTGACGAGCAGTACTTC.

The gene calls are TRBV29-1 and TRBJ2-1; a possible D gene is TRBD2 (7 bases). The CDR3 loop spans 15 amino acids. The ends were cut back, 0 bases at V and 7 bases at J, with 16 bases in the middle. The V gene's germline CDR1 is SQVTM and CDR2 ANQGSEA. Written as DNA, the CDR3 is TGCAGCGTTGAAGATTCCGGGGGGCTGATTAATGAGCAGTTCTTC. Its translation: CSVEDSGGLINEQFF.

The V call is TRBV27, the J call TRBJ2-5, with D maybe TRBD1 (6 bases). Trimming removed 5 bases at V and 4 bases at J, with 17 bases between. Germline CDR1 is MNHEY and CDR2 is SMNVEV (reference sequence). This CDR3 spans 15 amino acids. As DNA, the CDR3 is TGTGCCAGCAGTGCCCCTCGGACAGAGGGAGAGACCCAGTACTTC. Amino acid sequence: CASSAPRTEGETQYF.